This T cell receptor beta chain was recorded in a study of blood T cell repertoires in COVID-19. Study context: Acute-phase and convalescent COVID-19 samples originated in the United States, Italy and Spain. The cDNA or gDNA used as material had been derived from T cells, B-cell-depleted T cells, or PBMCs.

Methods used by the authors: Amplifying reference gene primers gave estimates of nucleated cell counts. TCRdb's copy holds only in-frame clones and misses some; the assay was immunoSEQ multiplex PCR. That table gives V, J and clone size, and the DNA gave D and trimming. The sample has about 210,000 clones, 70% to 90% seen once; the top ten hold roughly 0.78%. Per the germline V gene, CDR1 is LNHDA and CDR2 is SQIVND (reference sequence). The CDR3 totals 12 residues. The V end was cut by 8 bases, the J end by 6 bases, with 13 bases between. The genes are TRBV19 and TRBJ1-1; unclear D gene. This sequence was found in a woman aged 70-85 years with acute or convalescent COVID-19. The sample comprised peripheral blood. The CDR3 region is CASHRATAEAFF. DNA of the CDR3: TGTGCCAGTCATAGAGCGACGGCTGAAGCTTTCTTT.